This record looks at one TCR beta chain sequence and its context. Its antigen is not identified. Next came a second PCR, run for about 7 to 12 cycles, which used a sample-barcoded 5' primer along with a J-beta primer mix. Through a template-switch adaptor with 12 random nucleotides, each cDNA molecule received a tag. Each CDR3 protein is one row after TCRdb ran MiXCR on the 5' RACE reads. The sample shows roughly 680,000 distinct CDR3 sequences, roughly half of them seen only once. Every donor contributed roughly 11 milliliters of peripheral blood by blood draw. This entry comes from a study of blood T cells in healthy people across ages. Study-wide results and caveats: Donor CMV status was unknown, possibly confounding expanded clonotype changes. Diversity was higher, and naive CD4+ cells more numerous, in long-lived donors than in aged donors.

The clonotype originates from an elderly woman in good health. Sequenced input: blood.

The CDR3 loop reads CASSLVQANQPQHF. CDR3 in DNA: TGTGCCAGCAGCTTAGTTCAGGCCAATCAGCCCCAGCATTTT. The chain carries TRBV7-2 and TRBJ1-5; no clear D. Trimming took off 1 base at V and 3 bases at J, with 7 bases between the two ends. From germline, CDR1 is SGHTA and CDR2 FQGNSA. The CDR3 runs 14 residues. Using reference TRBV7-2 and TRBJ1-5 for the parts outside the CDR3, the full variable domain is GAGVSQSPSNKVTEKGKDVELRCDPISGHTALYWYRQSLGQGLEFLIYFQGNSAPDKSGLPSDRFSAERTGGSVSTLTIQRTQQEDSAVYLCASSLVQANQPQHFGDGTRLSIL.